The sequence of this TCR beta chain was determined in a study of T-cell memory formation after mild COVID-19. The overall study: There were largely donor-specific TCR clusters. Study-wide results and limits: Researchers report contracting CD4+ clones mostly in CM and EM, with CD8+ clones in EMRA. Clones shrinking between day 15 and 85 showed a balanced CD4/CD8 split, and those that grew later tilted toward CD4+.

TCR alpha and TCR beta cDNA libraries with sample barcodes and UMIs came from 5'RACE using constant-segment primers. MiXCR, run by TCRdb on the 5' RACE reads, gives a single entry per CDR3 protein. The profile shows 400,000 to 550,000 distinct CDR3 sequences, 20% to 25% of them singletons. The germline V gene encodes CDR1 KGHDR and CDR2 SFDVKD. The length of the CDR3 is 15 residues. Trimming took off 4 bases at V and 4 bases at J, with 15 bases between the two ends. Turning to this clonotype: What it binds is unknown.

What was sequenced was PBMCs or a T cell subset sorted from them (not recorded which). This sequence was found in an adult woman who had mild COVID-19 (a few samples of this study predate the infection). Cell type and time point are not known. The rearrangement links TRBV24-1 to TRBJ1-2; D ambiguous. The CDR3 reads CATSDPEDLVYGYTF. The CDR3 bases are TGTGCCACCAGTGACCCAGAAGACCTTGTCTATGGCTACACCTTC.